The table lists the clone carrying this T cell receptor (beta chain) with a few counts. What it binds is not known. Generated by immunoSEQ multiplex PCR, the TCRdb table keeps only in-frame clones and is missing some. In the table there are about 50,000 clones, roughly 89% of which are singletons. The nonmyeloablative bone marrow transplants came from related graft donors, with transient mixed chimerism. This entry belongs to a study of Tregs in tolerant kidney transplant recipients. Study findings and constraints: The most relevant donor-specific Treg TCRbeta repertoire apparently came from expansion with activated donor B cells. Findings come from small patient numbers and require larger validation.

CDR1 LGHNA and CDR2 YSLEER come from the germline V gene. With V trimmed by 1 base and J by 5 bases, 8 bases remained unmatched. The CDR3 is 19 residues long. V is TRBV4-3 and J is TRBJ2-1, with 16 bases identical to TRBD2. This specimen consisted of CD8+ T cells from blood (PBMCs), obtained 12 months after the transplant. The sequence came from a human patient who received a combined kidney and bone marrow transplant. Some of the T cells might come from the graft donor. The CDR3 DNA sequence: TGCGCCAGCAGCCAAGTGGGGACTAGCGGGGGGGCGAGGGACAATGAGCAGTTCTTC. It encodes CASSQVGTSGGARDNEQFF.